This T cell receptor beta chain stems from a study of T cell repertoires in cytomegalovirus infection (dated by TCRdb to about 2019). With respect to the entire study: Peptide stimulations targeted recently identified HLA-C-restricted CMV epitopes, whose presentation resists viral immunomodulation, together with well-studied HLA-B-restricted epitopes. Because public TCR beta signatures pointed to carriage of CMV infection together with the matching HLA type, the HLA type of each donor mattered for the analysis.

These reads were obtained on an Illumina HiSeq 1500. TCRdb reworked the public reads: Q25 trimming with fastp, MiXCR clone assembly, productive beta chains retained. Rows merge per CDR3 protein into single entries with the most common DNA and genes. The table for this sample lists some 800,000 distinct CDR3 sequences; approximately 32% of them were counted only once. The ten biggest clones cover about an eighth of the sample. This specimen's treatment or condition label, interpreted: in vitro stimulation with specific CMV peptide epitopes to enrich CMV-specific T cells. Overall study outcomes, separate from this receptor: Carriers of CMV infection plus the relevant HLA type were discriminated by the cumulative frequency of public TCR beta family members in the study cohort and in an independent roughly 340-donor cohort. The ex vivo response was dominated by HLA-C-restricted CMV-specific TCR beta clonotypes, and the single most frequent clonotype in two of eight donors was supplied by these HLA-C-restricted clonotypes.

At the junction V is shortened by 5 bases and J by 3 bases; bases outside the gene matches: 9. CDR1 DFQATT and CDR2 SNEGSKA are derived from the germline V gene (reference sequence). The cysteine opens and the phenylalanine closes a CDR3 of 18 amino acids. The CDR3 DNA has 54 bases and is translated from base 1. With respect to this clonotype: It has no known antigen specificity. No much larger clonotype is one base removed from it; base qualities were not supplied.

The clonotype comes from a human donor in good health (CMV status not recorded). Some clones in this sample may be carry-over from other donors' samples. The chain employs TRBV20-1 and TRBJ2-2, with 16 central nucleotides matching TRBD2. Sequencing used cultured CD8+ T cells from PBMCs, obtained from culture after CMV antigen stimulation. This receptor carries the CDR3 CSARPGLAGGLYTGELFF. The DNA reads TGCAGTGCTCGGCCGGGACTAGCGGGGGGGCTGTACACCGGGGAGCTGTTTTTT.